The T cell receptor (beta chain) described here comes from a study of cytomegalovirus exposure and HLA in healthy donors. Turning to this clone: What it binds is unknown.

The CDR3 spans 15 residues. The V end was cut by 8 bases, the J end by 0 bases, with 16 bases between. The germline V gene has CDR1 ENHRY and CDR2 SYGVKD. The PCR had 60 Vbeta and 13 Jbeta primers. Repertoires were generated with immunoSEQ multiplex PCR, while TCRdb's copy carries only in-frame clones and drops some. The table includes fewer than 150,000 clones, approximately 85% detected once. General study results and limits: CMV serostatus was the only recorded immune exposure for donors.

The rearrangement uses TRBV10-3 and TRBJ1-2, with D maybe TRBD1 (5 bases). This receptor was identified in a woman younger than 45 in good health and CMV-seropositive. The sequenced sample was PBMCs. The CDR3 DNA follows: TGTGCCATCCTTGGGGGGAGAGGAGCTAACTATGGCTACACCTTC. Its protein product is CAILGGRGANYGYTF.